This TCR beta chain emerged from a study of blood T cell repertoires in COVID-19. About the study: Collection of acute and convalescent COVID-19 samples took place in the United States, Italy and Spain. PBMCs, B-cell-depleted T cells, or T cells were the source of the cDNA or gDNA that made up the material.

CDR1 SGHTA and CDR2 FQGNSA come from the germline V gene. V trimming: 5 bases; J trimming: 8 bases; junction bases outside the gene matches: 11. The CDR3 consists of 15 residues. Source study methods: Using reference gene primer amplification, nucleated cell counts were estimated. Using immunoSEQ multiplex PCR, the repertoire was profiled, and TCRdb retains in-frame clones only, with some absent. For V, J and clone size, that table is used; D and trimming come from the DNA. The table records around 270,000 clones, roughly 86% of them present only once. The chain is built from TRBV7-2 and TRBJ1-2; 10 bases fit TRBD1. The sequence was collected from a man between 35 and 55 years old who had recovered from COVID-19. Sequences were obtained from peripheral blood. CDR3 loop: CASSPGGTGVRGYTF. The DNA of the CDR3 is TGTGCCAGCAGCCCAGGGGGGACAGGGGTTAGAGGCTACACCTTC.